The text below deals with one TCR beta chain. Study members were between roughly 18 and 100 years old and lived in approximately 25 US regions. Two consecutive negative NP/OP PCR tests, clearance, or resolved symptoms defined Cohort 3 recovery. This sample is drawn from a study of blood T cell repertoires in COVID-19. Whole-study context: Acute-phase and convalescent COVID-19 samples originated in the United States, Italy and Spain. PBMCs, B-cell-depleted T cells, or T cells provided the cDNA or gDNA that made up the material.

Generated by immunoSEQ multiplex PCR, the TCRdb table keeps only in-frame clones and is missing some. The table lists 250,000 to 350,000 clones, less than 90% of them singletons. The V gene's germline CDR1 is LNHDA and CDR2 SQIVND (reference sequence). V lost 7 bases to trimming and J lost 2 bases, with 10 bases between them. This CDR3 has 13 residues. The sample was PBMCs or T cells enriched from blood (not recorded which). The origin of this receptor is a woman aged 45-65 years who had recovered from COVID-19. V and J are TRBV19 and TRBJ2-3, with D uncertain. The CDR3 protein is CASKPSSTDTQYF. The CDR3 DNA follows: TGTGCCAGTAAACCGAGTTCCACAGATACGCAGTATTTT.